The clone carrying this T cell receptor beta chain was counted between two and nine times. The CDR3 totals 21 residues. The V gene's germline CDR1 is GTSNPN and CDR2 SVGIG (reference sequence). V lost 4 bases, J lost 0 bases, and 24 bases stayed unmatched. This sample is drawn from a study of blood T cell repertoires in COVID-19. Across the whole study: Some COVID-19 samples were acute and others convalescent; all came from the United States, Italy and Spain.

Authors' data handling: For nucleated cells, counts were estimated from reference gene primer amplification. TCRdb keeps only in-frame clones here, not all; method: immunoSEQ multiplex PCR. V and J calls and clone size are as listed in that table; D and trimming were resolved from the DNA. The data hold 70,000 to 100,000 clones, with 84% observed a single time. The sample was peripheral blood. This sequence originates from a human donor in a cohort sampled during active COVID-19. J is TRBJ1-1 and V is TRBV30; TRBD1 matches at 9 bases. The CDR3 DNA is TGTGCCTGGATATCTGCTCGCCAGATCCCGGGACAGGGACATATGAACACTGAAGCTTTCTTT. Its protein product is CAWISARQIPGQGHMNTEAFF.